A single sample is the source of the 3 T cell receptor beta chains below, sequenced in a study of shared clonotypes between healthy human individuals (dated by TCRdb to about 2020). The method behind the library was the immunoSEQ multiplex PCR assay. This is the immuneACCESS table as TCRdb keeps it, with only in-frame sequences that have V and J called. A part of the clones is gone; compared with another copy, unresolved V genes explain less than half, and the rest is unexplained. For this sample the table gives roughly 2 million clones, of which 95% were detected only once. Approximately 0.13% of the sample lies in the top ten. Material: naive CD4+ T cells sorted from blood. In the paper's terms, the cell subset or site label means: CD45RA+ positively selected. All receptors derive from a man aged 18 to 35 in good health.

V gene TRBV5-6 combines with J gene TRBJ2-2; D may be TRBD1 (6 bases). The CDR3 is 15 residues long. Germline V gene lookup returns CDR1 SGHDT and CDR2 YYEEEE. Trimming removed 2 bases from V and 4 bases from J, with 12 bases in between. This CDR3 reads CASSFAGDLTGELFF. For the CDR3, the DNA is TGTGCCAGCAGCTTCGCAGGGGATCTCACCGGGGAGCTGTTTTTT. The full variable domain, its missing parts supplied by reference TRBV5-6 and TRBJ2-2, is DAGVTQSPTHLIKTRGQQVTLRCSPKSGHDTVSWYQQALGQGPQFIFQYYEEEERQRGNFPDRFSGHQFPNYSSELNVNALLLGDSALYLCASSFAGDLTGELFFGEGSRLTVL.

Points on this clone: The sample has other DNA sequences that encode this CDR3 too. The chain has TRBV15 and TRBJ2-7, with D hard to call. Per germline, CDR1 LNHNV and CDR2 YYDKDF (reference sequence). Trimming removed 0 bases from V and 3 bases from J, with 6 bases in between. The CDR3 extends over 13 amino acids. DNA of the CDR3: TGTGCCACCAGCAGAGAACAGAACTACGAGCAGTACTTC. Translated: CATSREQNYEQYF.

The gene calls are TRBV9 and TRBJ1-1, with no clear D. The ends were cut back, 0 bases at V and 6 bases at J, with 21 bases in the middle. This CDR3 spans 17 amino acids. CDR1 and CDR2 (germline): SGDLS, YYNGEE. The CDR3: CASSVEGVGRASAEAFF. The DNA for the CDR3 is TGTGCCAGCAGCGTAGAAGGTGTCGGCCGCGCCTCAGCTGAAGCTTTCTTT.